This record looks at one TCR beta chain sequence and its context. Its specificity is unknown. Germline values: CDR1 MNHEY, CDR2 SVGAGI. The CDR3 has 16 residues. The germline V and J ends were trimmed by 0 bases and 3 bases, with 13 bases remaining between them. Researchers ran the PCR with 60 Vbeta and 13 Jbeta primers. The data were produced by immunoSEQ multiplex PCR, yet TCRdb's version contains in-frame clones alone and is incomplete. The sample lists around 150,000 clones; around three quarters were seen once. This record comes from a study of cytomegalovirus exposure and HLA in healthy donors. Study context: Early released data had tens of millions of unique TCRs, all coming from HLA-typed donors. Findings of the study overall: An ancestry cluster, one associated with Asian ancestry, reportedly showed fewer N-insertions than the approximately 670-donor mean in a later analysis. It was 150 to 200 TCR beta chains that were listed as cytomegalovirus-associated.

The sample consisted of PBMCs. This sequence was found in a man in his forties or fifties in good health and CMV-seropositive. V and J are TRBV6-5 and TRBJ2-3, with D unresolved. CDR3 nucleotides: TGTGCCAGCAGTTACTCTGTGGCTAGTGGTACAGATACGCAGTATTTT. Translating gives CASSYSVASGTDTQYF.